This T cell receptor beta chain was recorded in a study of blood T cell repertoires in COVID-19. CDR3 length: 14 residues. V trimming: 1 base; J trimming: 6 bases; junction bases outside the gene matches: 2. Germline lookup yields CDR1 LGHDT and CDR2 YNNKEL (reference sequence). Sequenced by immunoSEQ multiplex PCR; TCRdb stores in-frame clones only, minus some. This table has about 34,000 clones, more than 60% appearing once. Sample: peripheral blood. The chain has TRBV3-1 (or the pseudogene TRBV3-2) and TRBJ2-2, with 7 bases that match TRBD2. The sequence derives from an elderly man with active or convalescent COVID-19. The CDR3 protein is CASSQGGGSGELFF. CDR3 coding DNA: TGTGCCAGCAGCCAAGGGGGGGGATCCGGGGAGCTGTTTTTT.